A selection of T cell receptor beta chains follows, all from one sample in a study of T cell responses to AZD1222 COVID-19 vaccine. Assay: immunoSEQ multiplex PCR; the TCRdb copy retains only in-frame clones and omits some. The sample has some 150,000 clones; about 91% are singletons. This specimen consisted of peripheral blood, obtained on day 0 of AZD1222 vaccination. The receptors stem from an adult in good health. The CDR3 runs from the conserved cysteine through the conserved F or W. A D gene is named only where the DNA matches it firmly. The size field is filled for only some rows; it gives once, few, many or a size class.

CDR3 protein: CASGPGTRGDTQYF
CDR3 DNA: TGTGCCAGCGGGCCCGGGACTAGGGGAGATACGCAGTATTTT
clone size: NA
V gene: TRBV27
J gene: TRBJ2-3
D gene: TRBD2
CDR3 length: 14

CDR3 protein: CASSRGQGVSYEQYF
CDR3 DNA: TGTGCCAGCAGCCGGGGACAGGGGGTCTCCTACGAGCAGTACTTC
clone size: NA
V gene: TRBV11-2
J gene: TRBJ2-7
D gene: TRBD1
CDR3 length: 15

CDR3 protein: CSVGGTGSGYTF
CDR3 DNA: TGCAGCGTTGGGGGGACAGGGAGCGGCTACACCTTC
clone size: once
V gene: TRBV29-1
J gene: TRBJ1-2
D gene: TRBD1
CDR3 length: 12

CDR3 protein: CASSDGLAGGLRDTQYF
CDR3 DNA: TGTGCCAGCAGTGACGGACTAGCGGGAGGCCTCAGAGATACGCAGTATTTT
clone size: once
V gene: TRBV6-1
J gene: TRBJ2-3
D gene: TRBD2
CDR3 length: 17

CDR3 protein: CASSERGSQPQHF
CDR3 DNA: TGTGCCAGCAGTGAGAGGGGTTCTCAGCCCCAGCATTTT
clone size: NA
V gene: TRBV2
J gene: TRBJ1-5
D gene: NA
CDR3 length: 13

CDR3 protein: CASSPDGVSGNTIYF
CDR3 DNA: TGTGCCAGCAGCCCGGACGGAGTCTCTGGAAACACCATATATTTT
clone size: NA
V gene: TRBV9
J gene: TRBJ1-3
D gene: NA
CDR3 length: 15

CDR3 protein: CAWSTTRTGKPSYEQYF
CDR3 DNA: TGTGCCTGGAGCACCACCCGGACAGGGAAACCTTCCTACGAGCAGTACTTC
clone size: NA
V gene: TRBV30
J gene: TRBJ2-7
D gene: TRBD1
CDR3 length: 17

CDR3 protein: CASSRINTGELFF
CDR3 DNA: TGTGCCAGCAGCCGGATAAACACCGGGGAGCTGTTTTTT
clone size: few
V gene: TRBV12-3/TRBV12-4
J gene: TRBJ2-2
D gene: NA
CDR3 length: 13

CDR3 protein: CSASPGSSYEQYF
CDR3 DNA: TGCAGTGCTAGTCCCGGGAGCTCCTACGAGCAGTACTTC
clone size: once
V gene: TRBV20-1
J gene: TRBJ2-7
D gene: NA
CDR3 length: 13

CDR3 protein: CASSYGAGGEAFF
CDR3 DNA: TGTGCCAGCAGTTATGGGGCGGGCGGTGAAGCTTTCTTT
clone size: NA
V gene: TRBV6-5
J gene: TRBJ1-1
D gene: NA
CDR3 length: 13

CDR3 protein: CSVGRVGGELFF
CDR3 DNA: TGCAGCGTTGGTCGGGTTGGCGGGGAGCTGTTTTTT
clone size: NA
V gene: TRBV29-1
J gene: TRBJ2-2
D gene: NA
CDR3 length: 12

CDR3 protein: CASSLFHGDTDTQYF
CDR3 DNA: TGCGCCAGCAGCCTCTTCCATGGGGACACAGATACGCAGTATTTT
clone size: NA
V gene: TRBV4-3
J gene: TRBJ2-3
D gene: NA
CDR3 length: 15

CDR3 protein: CASRSGGGNTGELFF
CDR3 DNA: TGTGCCAGTAGGTCTGGGGGGGGAAACACCGGGGAGCTGTTTTTT
clone size: NA
V gene: TRBV19
J gene: TRBJ2-2
D gene: TRBD2
CDR3 length: 15

CDR3 protein: CASSPHEGLAEYNEQFF
CDR3 DNA: TGCGCCAGCAGCCCTCACGAGGGACTAGCGGAATATAATGAGCAGTTCTTC
clone size: NA
V gene: TRBV4-3
J gene: TRBJ2-1
D gene: TRBD2
CDR3 length: 17

CDR3 protein: CASTGSAGNTGELFF
CDR3 DNA: TGTGCCAGCACTGGGTCGGCAGGGAACACCGGGGAGCTGTTTTTT
clone size: NA
V gene: TRBV2
J gene: TRBJ2-2
D gene: NA
CDR3 length: 15

CDR3 protein: CASSQAGGGWPQHF
CDR3 DNA: TGTGCCAGCAGCCAAGCAGGGGGCGGTTGGCCCCAGCATTTT
clone size: NA
V gene: TRBV3-1/TRBV3-2
J gene: TRBJ1-5
D gene: TRBD1
CDR3 length: 14

CDR3 protein: CSVEPGQGSEAFF
CDR3 DNA: TGCAGCGTTGAACCGGGACAGGGATCTGAAGCTTTCTTT
clone size: NA
V gene: TRBV29-1
J gene: TRBJ1-1
D gene: TRBD1
CDR3 length: 13

CDR3 protein: CASSQADTQYF
CDR3 DNA: TGTGCCAGCAGTCAGGCAGATACGCAGTATTTT
clone size: NA
V gene: TRBV6-5
J gene: TRBJ2-3
D gene: NA
CDR3 length: 11

CDR3 protein: CAWSVRQGGADTQYF
CDR3 DNA: TGTGCCTGGAGTGTACGACAGGGAGGCGCAGATACGCAGTATTTT
clone size: NA
V gene: TRBV30
J gene: TRBJ2-3
D gene: NA
CDR3 length: 15

CDR3 protein: CASSLGSGGNQETQYF
CDR3 DNA: TGTGCCAGCAGCTTAGGGTCGGGGGGAAACCAAGAGACCCAGTACTTC
clone size: once
V gene: TRBV11-3
J gene: TRBJ2-5
D gene: TRBD2
CDR3 length: 16

CDR3 protein: CATSRDLGLRNTEAFF
CDR3 DNA: TGTGCCACCAGCAGAGATCTCGGGCTGAGGAACACTGAAGCTTTCTTT
clone size: few
V gene: TRBV15
J gene: TRBJ1-1
D gene: NA
CDR3 length: 16

CDR3 protein: CASSRDSLTGELFF
CDR3 DNA: TGTGCCAGCTCACGGGACAGCCTCACCGGGGAGCTGTTTTTT
clone size: once
V gene: TRBV18
J gene: TRBJ2-2
D gene: TRBD1
CDR3 length: 14

CDR3 protein: CATSDLMGGEGVADTQYF
CDR3 DNA: TGTGCCACCAGTGATTTGATGGGGGGTGAGGGAGTCGCAGATACGCAGTATTTT
clone size: NA
V gene: TRBV24-1
J gene: TRBJ2-3
D gene: NA
CDR3 length: 18

CDR3 protein: CATRRTASGNEQFF
CDR3 DNA: TGTGCCACCCGAAGGACGGCTAGCGGCAATGAGCAGTTCTTC
clone size: once
V gene: TRBV7-9
J gene: TRBJ2-1
D gene: TRBD2
CDR3 length: 14

CDR3 protein: CASSLASHNEQFF
CDR3 DNA: TGTGCCAGCAGTTTGGCTAGTCACAATGAGCAGTTCTTC
clone size: NA
V gene: TRBV6-2/TRBV6-3
J gene: TRBJ2-1
D gene: NA
CDR3 length: 13

CDR3 protein: CASSERGMGPDTQYF
CDR3 DNA: TGTGCCAGCAGTGAAAGGGGAATGGGGCCAGATACGCAGTATTTT
clone size: NA
V gene: TRBV6-1
J gene: TRBJ2-3
D gene: NA
CDR3 length: 15

CDR3 protein: CASSVGAGEGYGYTF
CDR3 DNA: TGTGCCAGCAGCGTGGGGGCAGGGGAAGGATATGGCTACACCTTC
clone size: NA
V gene: TRBV6-6
J gene: TRBJ1-2
D gene: NA
CDR3 length: 15

CDR3 protein: CASSFVTGNTEAFF
CDR3 DNA: TGTGCCAGCAGCTTTGTAACAGGGAACACTGAAGCTTTCTTT
clone size: NA
V gene: TRBV7-2
J gene: TRBJ1-1
D gene: NA
CDR3 length: 14

CDR3 protein: CASSPADPTSGRYYNEQFF
CDR3 DNA: TGCGCCAGCAGCCCAGCTGACCCGACGAGCGGGAGATACTACAATGAGCAGTTCTTC
clone size: NA
V gene: TRBV4-1
J gene: TRBJ2-1
D gene: TRBD2
CDR3 length: 19

CDR3 protein: CASSLARAGGPYNEQFF
CDR3 DNA: TGCGCCAGCAGCTTGGCCAGAGCGGGAGGGCCTTACAATGAGCAGTTCTTC
clone size: NA
V gene: TRBV5-1
J gene: TRBJ2-1
D gene: TRBD2
CDR3 length: 17

CDR3 protein: CASSSTGNSPLHF
CDR3 DNA: TGTGCCAGCAGCTCTACAGGGAATTCACCCCTCCACTTT
clone size: NA
V gene: TRBV7-9
J gene: TRBJ1-6
D gene: NA
CDR3 length: 13

CDR3 protein: CASSRAAGQPQHF
CDR3 DNA: TGTGCCAGCAGCCGAGCTGCGGGTCAGCCCCAGCATTTT
clone size: NA
V gene: TRBV6-6
J gene: TRBJ1-5
D gene: NA
CDR3 length: 13

CDR3 protein: CASSSGLAGRNEQFF
CDR3 DNA: TGTGCCAGCAGTAGCGGACTAGCGGGACGCAATGAGCAGTTCTTC
clone size: NA
V gene: TRBV11-3
J gene: TRBJ2-1
D gene: TRBD2
CDR3 length: 15

CDR3 protein: CASSRSLGAAETQYF
CDR3 DNA: TGTGCCAGCTCACGGAGCCTGGGGGCCGCGGAGACCCAGTACTTC
clone size: NA
V gene: TRBV18
J gene: TRBJ2-5
D gene: NA
CDR3 length: 15

CDR3 protein: CASSIQGQETQYF
CDR3 DNA: TGTGCCAGCAGCATACAGGGACAAGAGACCCAGTACTTC
clone size: NA
V gene: TRBV7-9
J gene: TRBJ2-5
D gene: NA
CDR3 length: 13

CDR3 protein: CSVEFTDRGLITEAFF
CDR3 DNA: TGCAGCGTTGAGTTTACGGACAGGGGGCTGATCACTGAAGCTTTCTTT
clone size: NA
V gene: TRBV29-1
J gene: TRBJ1-1
D gene: TRBD1
CDR3 length: 16

CDR3 protein: CASSPLPGESPLHF
CDR3 DNA: TGTGCCAGCTCACCACTCCCAGGGGAGTCACCCCTCCACTTT
clone size: NA
V gene: TRBV18
J gene: TRBJ1-6
D gene: NA
CDR3 length: 14

CDR3 protein: CASSLVRTEAFF
CDR3 DNA: TGTGCCAGCAGCTTAGTCAGGACTGAAGCTTTCTTT
clone size: NA
V gene: TRBV7-9
J gene: TRBJ1-1
D gene: NA
CDR3 length: 12

CDR3 protein: CASSYPFPTGDTEAFF
CDR3 DNA: TGTGCCAGCAGTTACCCCTTCCCGACAGGGGATACTGAAGCTTTCTTT
clone size: NA
V gene: TRBV6-6
J gene: TRBJ1-1
D gene: TRBD1
CDR3 length: 16

CDR3 protein: CASSPDRGGYGYTF
CDR3 DNA: TGTGCCAGCAGCCCCGACAGGGGAGGCTATGGCTACACCTTC
clone size: few
V gene: TRBV4-2
J gene: TRBJ1-2
D gene: TRBD1
CDR3 length: 14

CDR3 protein: CASSQATDSYEQYF
CDR3 DNA: TGTGCCAGCAGCCAAGCTACAGATTCCTACGAGCAGTACTTC
clone size: NA
V gene: TRBV3-1/TRBV3-2
J gene: TRBJ2-7
D gene: NA
CDR3 length: 14

CDR3 protein: CASSLEGRRSPLHF
CDR3 DNA: TGTGCCAGCAGCTTAGAGGGGCGGAGATCACCCCTCCACTTT
clone size: NA
V gene: TRBV7-8
J gene: TRBJ1-6
D gene: NA
CDR3 length: 14

CDR3 protein: CASSFESQPQHF
CDR3 DNA: TGTGCCAGCAGTTTCGAGAGTCAGCCCCAGCATTTT
clone size: NA
V gene: TRBV12-3/TRBV12-4
J gene: TRBJ1-5
D gene: NA
CDR3 length: 12

CDR3 protein: CASSSDRGGFSYEQYF
CDR3 DNA: TGTGCCAGCAGCTCGGACAGGGGGGGTTTCTCCTACGAGCAGTACTTC
clone size: NA
V gene: TRBV5-8
J gene: TRBJ2-7
D gene: TRBD1
CDR3 length: 16

CDR3 protein: CASSPGTGGLEQYF
CDR3 DNA: TGTGCCAGCAGTCCGGGGACAGGGGGCCTCGAGCAGTACTTC
clone size: NA
V gene: TRBV28
J gene: TRBJ2-7
D gene: TRBD1
CDR3 length: 14

CDR3 protein: CASSYHTRPGYGYTF
CDR3 DNA: TGTGCCAGCAGTTACCATACAAGACCGGGGTATGGCTACACCTTC
clone size: NA
V gene: TRBV6-5
J gene: TRBJ1-2
D gene: NA
CDR3 length: 15

CDR3 protein: CATSDQAGPNQPQHF
CDR3 DNA: TGTGCCACCAGTGATCAGGCAGGCCCAAATCAGCCCCAGCATTTT
clone size: NA
V gene: TRBV24-1
J gene: TRBJ1-5
D gene: NA
CDR3 length: 15

CDR3 protein: CASRPGLGNTIYF
CDR3 DNA: TGTGCCAGCAGACCAGGGCTTGGAAACACCATATATTTT
clone size: NA
V gene: TRBV12-3/TRBV12-4
J gene: TRBJ1-3
D gene: NA
CDR3 length: 13